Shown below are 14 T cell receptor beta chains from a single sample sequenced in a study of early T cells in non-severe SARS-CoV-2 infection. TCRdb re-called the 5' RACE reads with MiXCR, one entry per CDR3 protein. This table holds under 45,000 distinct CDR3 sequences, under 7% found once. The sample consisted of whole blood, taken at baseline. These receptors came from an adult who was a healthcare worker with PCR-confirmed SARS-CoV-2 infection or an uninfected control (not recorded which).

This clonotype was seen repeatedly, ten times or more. In DNA, the CDR3 is TGCAGTGCTAAGTCGGAGGCGAACACTGAAGCTTTCTTT. This sequence encodes CSAKSEANTEAFF. V usage is TRBV20-1 and J usage is TRBJ1-1, with unresolved D. In germline, CDR1 is DFQATT, CDR2 SNEGSKA (reference sequence). This CDR3 comprises 13 residues. The germline V and J ends were trimmed by 4 bases and 1 base, with 10 bases remaining between them.

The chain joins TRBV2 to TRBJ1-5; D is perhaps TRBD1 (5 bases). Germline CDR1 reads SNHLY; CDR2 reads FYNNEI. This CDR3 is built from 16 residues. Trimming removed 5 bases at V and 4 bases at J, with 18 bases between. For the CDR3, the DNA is TGTGCCAGCAGTTGGGACGGAGTAACTTCAAATCAGCCCCAGCATTTT. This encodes CASSWDGVTSNQPQHF.

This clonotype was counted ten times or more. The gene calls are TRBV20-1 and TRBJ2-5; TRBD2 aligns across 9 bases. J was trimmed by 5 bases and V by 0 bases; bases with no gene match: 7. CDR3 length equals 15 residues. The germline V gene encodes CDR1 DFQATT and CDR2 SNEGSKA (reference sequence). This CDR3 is CSARDLGGRDETQYF. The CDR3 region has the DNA TGCAGTGCTAGAGATCTTGGCGGGAGGGATGAGACCCAGTACTTC.

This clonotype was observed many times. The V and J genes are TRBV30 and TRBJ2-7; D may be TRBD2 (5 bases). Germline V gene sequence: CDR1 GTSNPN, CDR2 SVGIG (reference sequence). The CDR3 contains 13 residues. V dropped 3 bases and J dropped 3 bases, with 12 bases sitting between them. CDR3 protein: CAWSRGSIYEQYF. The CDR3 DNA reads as TGTGCCTGGAGCCGGGGAAGCATCTACGAGCAGTACTTC.

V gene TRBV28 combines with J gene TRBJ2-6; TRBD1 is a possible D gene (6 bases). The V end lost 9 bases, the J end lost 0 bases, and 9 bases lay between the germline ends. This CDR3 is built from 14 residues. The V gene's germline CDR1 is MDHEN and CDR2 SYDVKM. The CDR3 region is CASHRASGANVLTF. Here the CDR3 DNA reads TGTGCCAGTCACAGGGCCTCTGGGGCCAACGTCCTGACTTTC.

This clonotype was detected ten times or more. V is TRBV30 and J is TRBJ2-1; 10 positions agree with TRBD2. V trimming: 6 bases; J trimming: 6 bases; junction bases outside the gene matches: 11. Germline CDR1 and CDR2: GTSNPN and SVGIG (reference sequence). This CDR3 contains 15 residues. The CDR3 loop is CACSLASGSFNEQFF. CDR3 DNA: TGTGCCTGCAGTCTGGCTAGCGGGAGTTTCAATGAGCAGTTCTTC.

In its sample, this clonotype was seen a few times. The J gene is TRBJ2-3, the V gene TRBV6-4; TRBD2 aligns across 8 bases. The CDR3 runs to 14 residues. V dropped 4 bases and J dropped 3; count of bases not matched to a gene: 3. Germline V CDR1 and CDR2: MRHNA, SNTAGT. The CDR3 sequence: CASSGSSGTDTQYF. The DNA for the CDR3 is TGTGCCAGCAGTGGTTCTAGCGGGACAGATACGCAGTATTTT.

The DNA for the CDR3 is TGTGCCAGCATTCATCCCCGGGACAGCTCGAACACTGAAGCTTTCTTT. Protein: CASIHPRDSSNTEAFF. The chain couples TRBV2 to TRBJ1-1, with 7 bases identical to TRBD1. The germline V gene has CDR1 SNHLY and CDR2 FYNNEI. The ends lost 7 bases at V and 1 base at J; junction bases unmatched: 12. The CDR3 spans 16 residues.

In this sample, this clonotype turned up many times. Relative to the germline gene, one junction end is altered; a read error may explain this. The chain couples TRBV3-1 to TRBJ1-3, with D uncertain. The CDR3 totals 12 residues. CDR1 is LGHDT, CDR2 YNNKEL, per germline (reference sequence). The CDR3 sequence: CASSQDNGYALF. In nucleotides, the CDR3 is TGTGCCAGCAGCCAAGATAACGGATATGCCCTTTTT.

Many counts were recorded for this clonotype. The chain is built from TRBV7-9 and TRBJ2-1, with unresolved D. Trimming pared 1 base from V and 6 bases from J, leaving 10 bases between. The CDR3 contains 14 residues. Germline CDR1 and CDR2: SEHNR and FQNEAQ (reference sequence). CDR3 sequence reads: CASSLGGLGNEQFF. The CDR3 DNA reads TGTGCCAGCAGCTTAGGAGGATTGGGCAATGAGCAGTTCTTC.

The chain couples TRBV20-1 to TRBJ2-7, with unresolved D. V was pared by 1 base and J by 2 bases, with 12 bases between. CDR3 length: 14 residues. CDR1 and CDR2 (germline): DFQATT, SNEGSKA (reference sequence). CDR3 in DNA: TGCAGTGCTAGAGGTGGGTTCGTTCCCTACGAGCAGTACTTC. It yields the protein CSARGGFVPYEQYF.

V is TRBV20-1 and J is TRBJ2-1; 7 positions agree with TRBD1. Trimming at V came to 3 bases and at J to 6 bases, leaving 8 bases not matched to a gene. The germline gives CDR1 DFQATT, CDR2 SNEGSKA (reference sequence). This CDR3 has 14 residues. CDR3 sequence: CSARGDREFNEQFF. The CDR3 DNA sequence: TGCAGTGCTAGGGGCGACAGGGAATTCAATGAGCAGTTCTTC.

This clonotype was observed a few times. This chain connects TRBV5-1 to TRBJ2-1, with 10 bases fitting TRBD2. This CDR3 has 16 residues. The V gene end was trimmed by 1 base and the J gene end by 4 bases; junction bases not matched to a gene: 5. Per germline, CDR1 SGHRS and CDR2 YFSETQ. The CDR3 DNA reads TGCGCCAGCAGCTTGAGCGGGAGGGGAGGATACAATGAGCAGTTCTTC. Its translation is CASSLSGRGGYNEQFF.

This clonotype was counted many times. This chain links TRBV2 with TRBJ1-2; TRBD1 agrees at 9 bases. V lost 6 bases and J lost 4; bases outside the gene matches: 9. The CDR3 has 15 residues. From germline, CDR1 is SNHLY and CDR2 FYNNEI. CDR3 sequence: CASSQDRGLSYGYTF. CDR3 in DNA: TGTGCCAGCAGCCAAGACAGGGGGTTAAGCTATGGCTACACCTTC. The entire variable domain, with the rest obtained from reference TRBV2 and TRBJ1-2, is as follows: EPEVTQTPSHQVTQMGQEVILRCVPISNHLYFYWYRQILGQKVEFLVSFYNNEISEKSEIFDDQFSVERPDGSNFTLKIRSTKLEDSAMYFCASSQDRGLSYGYTFGSGTRLTVV.